This paragraph reports one T cell receptor beta chain. Its matching antigen is unknown. These data are taken from a study of graft-versus-host responses after intestinal transplantation. Here immunoSEQ multiplex PCR was the method, and the copy in TCRdb shows in-frame clones only, minus some. The sample includes 75,000 to 95,000 clones, approximately 94% of them seen just once. CDR1 SEHNR and CDR2 FQNEAQ come from the germline V gene (reference sequence). V was cut by 10 bases and J by 3 bases, with 7 bases left in between. The CDR3 covers 10 residues. The specimen was unstimulated CD8+ T cells sorted from spleen or lymph node cells, collected before intestinal transplant. The TCR sequence derives from a human donor who received an intestinal transplant. The chain combines TRBV7-9 with TRBJ2-7; D perhaps matches TRBD1 (6 bases). The CDR3 DNA reads as TGTGCCACAGGGGACTACGAGCAGTACTTC. Amino acids: CATGDYEQYF.